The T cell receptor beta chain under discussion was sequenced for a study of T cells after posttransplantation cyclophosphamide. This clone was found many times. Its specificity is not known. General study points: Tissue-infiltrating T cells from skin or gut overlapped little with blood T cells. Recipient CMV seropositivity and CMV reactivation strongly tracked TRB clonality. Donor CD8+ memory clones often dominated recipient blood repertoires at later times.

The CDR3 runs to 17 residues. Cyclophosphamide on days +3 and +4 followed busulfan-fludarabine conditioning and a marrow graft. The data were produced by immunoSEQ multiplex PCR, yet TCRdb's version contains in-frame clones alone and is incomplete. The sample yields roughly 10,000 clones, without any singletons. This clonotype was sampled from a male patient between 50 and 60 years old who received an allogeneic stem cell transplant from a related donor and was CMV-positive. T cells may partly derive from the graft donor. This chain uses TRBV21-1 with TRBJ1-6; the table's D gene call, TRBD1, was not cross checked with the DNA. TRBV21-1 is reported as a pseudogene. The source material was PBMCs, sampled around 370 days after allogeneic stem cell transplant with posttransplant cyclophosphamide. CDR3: CASSKERTGLGNSPLHF. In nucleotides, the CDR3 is TGTGCCAGCAGCAAAGAGAGGACAGGACTGGGGAATTCACCCCTCCACTTT.